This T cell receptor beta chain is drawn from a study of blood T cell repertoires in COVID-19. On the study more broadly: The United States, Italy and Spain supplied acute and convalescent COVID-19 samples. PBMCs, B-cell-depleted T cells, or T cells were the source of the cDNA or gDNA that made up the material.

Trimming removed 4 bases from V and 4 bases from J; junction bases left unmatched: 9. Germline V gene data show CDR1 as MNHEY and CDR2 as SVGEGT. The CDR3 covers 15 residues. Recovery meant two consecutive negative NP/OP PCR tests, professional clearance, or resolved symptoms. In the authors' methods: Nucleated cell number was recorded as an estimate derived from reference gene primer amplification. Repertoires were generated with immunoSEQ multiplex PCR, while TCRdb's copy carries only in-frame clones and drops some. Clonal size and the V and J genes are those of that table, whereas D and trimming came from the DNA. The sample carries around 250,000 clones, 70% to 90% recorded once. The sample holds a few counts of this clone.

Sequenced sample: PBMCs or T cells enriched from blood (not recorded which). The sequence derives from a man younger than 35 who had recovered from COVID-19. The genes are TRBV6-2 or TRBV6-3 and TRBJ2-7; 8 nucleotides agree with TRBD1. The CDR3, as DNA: TGTGCCAGCAGTTTCCAGACAGGGGCGGGTTACGAGCAGTACTTC. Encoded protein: CASSFQTGAGYEQYF.